What follows are 2 T cell receptor beta chains derived from one specimen sequenced in a study of shared clonotypes between healthy human individuals. TCRdb keeps only in-frame clones here, not all; method: immunoSEQ multiplex PCR. The sample contains some 2,100,000 clones, around 95% of which appear only once. Sequenced input: naive CD4+ T cells sorted from blood. The subset is: CD45RA+ positively selected. The receptors come from a man aged 18 to 30 in good health.

The rearrangement uses TRBV4-3 and TRBJ2-7; TRBD1 matches at 8 bases. The germline V gene encodes CDR1 LGHNA and CDR2 YSLEER. V gave up 3 bases and J gave up 4 bases; unmatched junction bases: 11. The CDR3 is 16 residues long. The CDR3 DNA reads as TGCGCCAGCAGCCAGGAAACCGGGACAGGATTATACGAGCAGTACTTC. Amino acid sequence: CASSQETGTGLYEQYF.

Concerning this clone: Other nucleotide sequences in the sample specify the same CDR3. The gene calls are TRBV5-4 and TRBJ2-7; D may be TRBD2 (5 bases). The germline V and J ends were trimmed by 1 base and 0 bases, with 11 bases remaining between them. CDR1 and CDR2 from the germline V gene are SGHNT and YYREEE (reference sequence). This CDR3 spans 15 amino acids. CDR3 bases: TGTGCCAGCAGCTTGTCGGGAACCTCCTCCTACGAGCAGTACTTC. It yields the protein CASSLSGTSSYEQYF.